These 18 T cell receptor beta chains were all obtained from the same sample, sequenced in a study of blood T cell repertoires in COVID-19. Assay: immunoSEQ multiplex PCR; the TCRdb copy retains only in-frame clones and omits some. The sample includes some 110,000 clones, 82% of them seen just once. Sequenced: peripheral blood. The origin of the receptors is a man in his sixties with acute or convalescent COVID-19.

This clone was counted only a few times. V is TRBV5-1 and J is TRBJ1-1; possibly TRBD1 for D (6 bases). The CDR3 has 15 amino acids. Germline V CDR1 and CDR2: SGHRS, YFSETQ. V gave up 4 bases and J gave up 1 base, with 14 bases separating them. The CDR3 DNA sequence: TGCGCCAGCAGCACTAAACAGGGCGGGAACACTGAAGCTTTCTTT. Translating gives CASSTKQGGNTEAFF.

This clone appeared once. CDR3 amino acids: CASSTSGRLGEQFF. CDR3 DNA sequence: TGCGCCAGCAGTACAAGCGGGAGACTTGGTGAGCAGTTCTTC. The V and J genes are TRBV5-1 and TRBJ2-1; TRBD2 agrees at 8 bases. In germline, CDR1 is SGHRS, CDR2 YFSETQ. V trimming: 5 bases; J trimming: 9 bases; junction bases outside the gene matches: 10. The CDR3 is 14 residues long. Filled out from reference TRBV5-1 and TRBJ2-1, the complete variable domain reads KAGVTQTPRYLIKTRGQQVTLSCSPISGHRSVSWYQQTPGQGLQFLFEYFSETQRNKGNFPGRFSGRQFSNSRSEMNVSTLELGDSALYLCASSTSGRLGEQFFGPGTRLTVL.

The J gene is TRBJ2-3, the V gene TRBV5-1; D might be TRBD1 (6 bases). Germline lookup yields CDR1 SGHRS and CDR2 YFSETQ. V lost 3 bases and J lost 4, with 15 bases in between. This CDR3 is built from 15 residues. In DNA, the CDR3 is TGCGCCAGCAGCTCTCGGGGCGAGGGGGCAGATACGCAGTATTTT. Amino acids: CASSSRGEGADTQYF.

The rearrangement joins TRBV7-9 to TRBJ2-5, with D unresolved. This CDR3 has 13 residues. The V gene's germline CDR1 is SEHNR and CDR2 FQNEAQ (reference sequence). Deletions cut 1 base from V and 5 bases from J, with 8 bases between. CDR3 DNA: TGTGCCAGCAGCTTAGGGCCTTTGGAGACCCAGTACTTC. It is translated as CASSLGPLETQYF.

This CDR3 reads CASSESTGGYTF. In nucleotides, the CDR3 is TGTGCCAGCAGTGAATCCACAGGCGGCTACACCTTC. The chain combines TRBV2 with TRBJ1-2, with TRBD1 as a possible D gene (5 bases). The CDR3 length is 12 residues. Trimming stripped 2 bases from V and 8 bases from J, with 9 bases between. Germline V gene lookup returns CDR1 SNHLY and CDR2 FYNNEI.

V gene TRBV5-1 combines with J gene TRBJ2-1; D is undetermined. Trimming left V 0 bases short and J 0 bases short, with 7 bases between. CDR3 length: 15 amino acids. Germline V lookup: CDR1 SGHRS, CDR2 YFSETQ. The CDR3 DNA sequence: TGCGCCAGCAGCTTGGAGTCAGACTCCTACAATGAGCAGTTCTTC. Amino acids: CASSLESDSYNEQFF.

This rearrangement joins TRBV5-1 to TRBJ1-5; 12 positions agree with TRBD1. The CDR3 sequence is 14 residues long. The germline V gene has CDR1 SGHRS and CDR2 YFSETQ. V trimming: 4 bases; J trimming: 7 bases; junction bases outside the gene matches: 3. The CDR3 here is CASSVGTGGQPQHF. The CDR3, as DNA: TGCGCCAGCAGCGTTGGGACAGGGGGCCAGCCCCAGCATTTT.

This clone was picked up one time. One end of the junction does not line up with germline, which may come from a read error. The chain employs TRBV18 and TRBJ2-1, with TRBD2 matching 15 bases. The germline CDR1 and CDR2 sequences are KGHSH and LQKENI. CDR3 length: 14 amino acids. CDR3 amino acids: CASSAPGLAGGAIF. The CDR3 region has the DNA TGTGCCAGCTCGGCACCGGGACTAGCGGGAGGTGCGATCTTC. The whole variable domain, remainder taken from reference TRBV18 and TRBJ2-1, is NAGVMQNPRHLVRRRGQEARLRCSPMKGHSHVYWYRQLPEEGLKFMVYLQKENIIDESGMPKERFSAEFPKEGPSILRIQQVVRGDSAAYFCASSAPGLAGGAIFGPGTRLTVL.

The J gene is TRBJ1-1, the V gene TRBV9; D perhaps matches TRBD1 (5 bases). The CDR3 has 15 amino acids. The germline V and J ends were trimmed by 0 bases and 8 bases, with 17 bases remaining between them. CDR1 SGDLS and CDR2 YYNGEE come from the germline V gene. The CDR3 nucleotides read TGTGCCAGCAGCGTAGACCCCGGGACTAGGACCGAAGCTTTCTTT. It translates to CASSVDPGTRTEAFF.

This clone came up once. CDR3 DNA sequence: TGTGCCAGCAGCCAAGGGGGGACAGGGGGGTCTGAAGCTTTCTTT. Protein: CASSQGGTGGSEAFF. V gene TRBV3-1 (or the pseudogene TRBV3-2) combines with J gene TRBJ1-1; 11 bases are shared with TRBD1. V lost 1 base and J lost 6; bases outside the gene matches: 4. CDR1 and CDR2 from the germline V gene are LGHDT and YNNKEL (reference sequence). The length of the CDR3 is 15 residues.

V and J are TRBV18 and TRBJ2-3, with 9 bases fitting TRBD1. The germline CDR1 and CDR2 sequences are KGHSH and LQKENI. The J segment lost 2 bases and the V segment lost 3 bases, leaving 3 bases of the junction unmatched. The CDR3 consists of 15 residues. CDR3 in amino acids: CASSPRDRATDTQYF. In nucleotides, the CDR3 is TGTGCCAGCTCACCGCGGGACAGGGCCACAGATACGCAGTATTTT.

This chain uses TRBV7-8 with TRBJ2-7; D is ambiguous. The V end lost 1 base, the J end lost 3 bases, and 4 bases lay between the germline ends. The V gene's germline CDR1 is SGHVS and CDR2 FQNEAQ. There are 12 residues in the CDR3. The CDR3, as DNA: TGTGCCAGCAGCTTAGTTCACTACGAGCAGTACTTC. It encodes CASSLVHYEQYF.

This clone was observed a single time. The chain recombines TRBV6-5 with TRBJ1-2; 9 bases line up with TRBD1. CDR3 length: 13 residues. Per the germline V gene, CDR1 is MNHEY and CDR2 is SVGAGI. J gave up 9 bases and V 5 bases, and 7 bases lay outside the gene matches. DNA of the CDR3: TGTGCCAGCAGTAGGGACAGGGAAAATAGCTACACCTTC. It codes for CASSRDRENSYTF.

The CDR3 coding sequence is TGTGCCACCAATTCCGGGACAGGGTACTCAGGTACGCAGTATTTT. Protein product: CATNSGTGYSGTQYF. The chain carries TRBV24-1 and TRBJ2-3, with 9 bases fitting TRBD1. The length of the CDR3 is 15 residues. V lost 8 bases to trimming and J lost 8 bases; unmatched junction nucleotides: 13. CDR1 and CDR2 from the germline V gene are KGHDR and SFDVKD.

The chain uses TRBV3-1 (or the pseudogene TRBV3-2) and TRBJ2-5, with D unclear. The length of the CDR3 is 14 residues. Trimming took off 2 bases at V and 5 bases at J, with 12 bases between the two ends. Germline assignment: CDR1 LGHDT and CDR2 YNNKEL (reference sequence). CDR3 bases: TGTGCCAGCAGCCAATCGCAGGCCCGGGAGACCCAGTACTTC. This translates into CASSQSQARETQYF.

The chain combines TRBV9 with TRBJ1-1, with D possibly TRBD1 on 6 matching bases. Trimming removed 4 bases at V and 3 bases at J, with 13 bases between. CDR1 and CDR2 from the germline V gene are SGDLS and YYNGEE. This CDR3 is 14 amino acids long. The CDR3, as DNA: TGTGCCAGCAGCACCCAAGGGGGTTACACTGAAGCTTTCTTT. Amino acids: CASSTQGGYTEAFF.

The chain recombines TRBV7-8 with TRBJ1-1; D unresolved. The CDR3 sequence is 13 residues long. CDR1 and CDR2 (germline): SGHVS, FQNEAQ. Trimming left V 1 base short and J 1 base short, with 4 bases between. The CDR3 is CASSLVQNTEAFF. DNA of the CDR3: TGTGCCAGCAGCTTAGTCCAGAACACTGAAGCTTTCTTT.

V gene TRBV19 combines with J gene TRBJ2-3, with unresolved D. CDR3 length equals 13 residues. CDR1 and CDR2 (germline): LNHDA, SQIVND (reference sequence). The V gene lost 2 bases and the J gene lost 1 base, with 4 bases spanning the gap. This CDR3 is CASSITGTDTQYF. The DNA of the CDR3 is TGTGCCAGTAGTATAACAGGCACAGATACGCAGTATTTT.